Given below is one TCR beta chain in context. Its antigen is not identified. The sample comes from a study of T-cell reconstitution after alpha-beta-depleted transplantation in children. Study findings and constraints: The authors attributed T-cell counts and diversity one year after transplant mostly to newly produced T cells. In patients about two months after transplant, alpha-beta T cells reportedly arose from several hundred expanded graft clones.

Between the trimmed V and J ends, which lost 5 bases and 5 bases, there was a span of 18 bases. Looked up from germline, CDR1 is MNHNS and CDR2 is SASEGT. The CDR3 loop spans 15 amino acids. This sample's TCRbeta library carried unique molecular identifier barcodes. Via MiXCR, TCRdb re-called the PCR reads, giving one row per CDR3 protein. The sample shows hundreds of thousands of distinct CDR3 sequences, roughly 17% of them seen only once. This chain links TRBV6-1 with TRBJ2-5; D is possibly TRBD1 (6 bases). The TCR sequence derives from a boy younger than two who had a stem cell transplant for Wiskott-Aldrich syndrome, so the T cells may come from the graft donor. The specimen was PBMCs, mostly from graft donor cells, collected 360 days after TCRalphabeta/CD19-depleted stem cell transplant. CDR3 coding DNA: TGTGCCAGCAGTCAGCCGGACAGTTGGGACGAGACCCAGTACTTC. It yields the protein CASSQPDSWDETQYF.